This TCR beta chain was obtained from a study of blood T cell repertoires in COVID-19. Looking at the study overall: There were acute and convalescent COVID-19 samples, and they came from the United States, Italy and Spain.

CDR1 and CDR2 from the germline V gene are MNHEY and SMNVEV (reference sequence). This CDR3 is 13 amino acids long. The V end was cut by 3 bases, the J end by 6 bases, with 11 bases between. Original processing methods: How many nucleated cells were present was estimated from reference gene primer amplification. Generated by immunoSEQ multiplex PCR, the TCRdb table keeps only in-frame clones and is missing some. The V and J calls and clone size come from that table; D and trimming were worked out from the DNA. The sample gives approximately 440,000 clones, 90% of which show up once; about 0.63% is in the top ten. Resolution of symptoms, clearance, or two negative PCRs was present in recovered Cohort 3 donors. This clone was detected only once.

The V gene is TRBV27, the J gene TRBJ1-2, with a weak D call TRBD1 (5 bases). The source is a man younger than 30 who had recovered from COVID-19. Sequenced sample: PBMCs or T cells enriched from blood (not recorded which). The CDR3 DNA reads TGTGCCAGCAGTTTTCGTCAGGGCCATGGCTACACCTTC. It codes for CASSFRQGHGYTF.